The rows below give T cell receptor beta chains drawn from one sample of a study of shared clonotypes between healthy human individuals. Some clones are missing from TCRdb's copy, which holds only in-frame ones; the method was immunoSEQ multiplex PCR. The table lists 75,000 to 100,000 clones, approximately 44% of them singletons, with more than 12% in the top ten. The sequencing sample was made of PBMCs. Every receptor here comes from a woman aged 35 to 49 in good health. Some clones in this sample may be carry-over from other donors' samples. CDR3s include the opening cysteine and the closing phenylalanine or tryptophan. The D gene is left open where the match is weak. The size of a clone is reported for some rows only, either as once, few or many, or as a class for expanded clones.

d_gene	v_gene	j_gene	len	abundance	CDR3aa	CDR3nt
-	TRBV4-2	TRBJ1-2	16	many	CASSRNSGASHYGYTF	TGTGCCAGCAGCCGGAATTCTGGGGCATCCCATTATGGCTACACCTTC
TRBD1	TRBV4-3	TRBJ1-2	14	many	CASSPGQGDYGYTF	TGCGCCAGCAGCCCGGGACAGGGTGACTATGGCTACACCTTC
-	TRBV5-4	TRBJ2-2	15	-	CASSPGPQVTGELFF	TGTGCCAGCAGCCCCGGCCCTCAGGTCACCGGGGAGCTGTTTTTT
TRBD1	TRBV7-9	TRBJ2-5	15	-	CASSDRTGHQETQYF	TGTGCCAGCAGCGATCGGACAGGGCACCAAGAGACCCAGTACTTC
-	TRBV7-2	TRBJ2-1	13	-	CASSLAADNEQFF	TGTGCCAGCAGCTTAGCGGCAGACAATGAGCAGTTCTTC
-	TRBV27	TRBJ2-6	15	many	CASSWADSGANVLTF	TGTGCCAGCAGCTGGGCCGACTCTGGGGCCAACGTCCTGACTTTC
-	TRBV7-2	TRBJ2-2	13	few	CASSPTLTGELFF	TGTGCCAGCAGCCCTACCCTTACCGGGGAGCTGTTTTTT
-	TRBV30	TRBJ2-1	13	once	CAWSVRQYNEQFF	TGTGCCTGGAGTGTCCGACAGTACAATGAGCAGTTCTTC
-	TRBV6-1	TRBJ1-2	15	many	CASSVTTNSNYGYTF	TGTGCCAGCAGTGTAACGACAAATTCTAACTATGGCTACACCTTC
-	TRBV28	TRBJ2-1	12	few	CASSSSGNEQFF	TGTGCCAGCAGTTCCTCGGGGAATGAGCAGTTCTTC
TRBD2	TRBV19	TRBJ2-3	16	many	CASSNPSGRVADTQYF	TGTGCCAGTAGTAACCCTAGCGGGAGGGTGGCAGATACGCAGTATTTT
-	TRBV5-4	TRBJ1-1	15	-	CASSLEGDGSTEAFF	TGTGCCAGCAGCTTGGAGGGGGACGGGAGCACTGAAGCTTTCTTT
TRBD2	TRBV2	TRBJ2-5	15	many	CASSRGATSDETQYF	TGTGCCAGCAGCCGAGGGGCTACTAGCGATGAGACCCAGTACTTC
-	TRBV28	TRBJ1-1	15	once	CASSGRQFGATEAFF	TGTGCCAGCAGTGGGCGGCAGTTCGGGGCCACTGAAGCTTTCTTT
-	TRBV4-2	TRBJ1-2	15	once	CASSQPGLGNYGYTF	TGTGCCAGCAGCCAACCAGGGTTGGGTAACTATGGCTACACCTTC
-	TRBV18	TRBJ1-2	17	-	CASSPLGSLLDSHGYTF	TGTGCCAGCTCACCACTTGGTTCTCTCCTGGACAGCCACGGCTACACCTTC
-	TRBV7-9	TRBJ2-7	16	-	CASSLTRTSSSYEQYF	TGTGCCAGCAGCCTGACTCGAACTTCTAGCTCCTACGAGCAGTACTTC
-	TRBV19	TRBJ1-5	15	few	CASTLTDGPNQPQHF	TGTGCCAGTACCTTAACCGACGGACCCAATCAGCCCCAGCATTTT
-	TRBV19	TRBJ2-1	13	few	CASSIGWENEQFF	TGTGCCAGTAGTATCGGTTGGGAGAATGAGCAGTTCTTC
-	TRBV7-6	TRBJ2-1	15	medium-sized	CASSLVPEAYNEQFF	TGTGCCAGCAGCTTAGTTCCAGAGGCCTACAATGAGCAGTTCTTC
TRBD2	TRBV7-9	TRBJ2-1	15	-	CASSLVLAGTNEQFF	TGTGCCAGCAGCTTAGTACTAGCGGGAACAAATGAGCAGTTCTTC
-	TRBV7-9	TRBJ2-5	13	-	CASSLRGGETQYF	TGTGCCAGCAGCTTACGGGGAGGAGAGACCCAGTACTTC
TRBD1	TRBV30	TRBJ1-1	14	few	CAWMTQGASDEAFF	TGTGCCTGGATGACACAGGGGGCCTCGGATGAAGCTTTCTTT
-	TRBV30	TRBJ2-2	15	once	CAWQQDTANTGELFF	TGTGCCTGGCAGCAGGACACCGCGAACACCGGGGAGCTGTTTTTT
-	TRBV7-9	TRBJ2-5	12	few	CASSLPQETQYF	TGTGCCAGCAGCTTGCCGCAAGAGACCCAGTACTTC
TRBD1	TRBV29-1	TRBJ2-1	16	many	CSVESDRASGDNEQFF	TGCAGCGTTGAGTCGGACAGGGCCTCAGGGGACAATGAGCAGTTCTTC
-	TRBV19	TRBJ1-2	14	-	CASSIPGSSYGYTF	TGTGCCAGTAGTATCCCAGGGAGTTCCTATGGCTACACCTTC
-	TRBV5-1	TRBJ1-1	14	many	CASSLVSMNTEAFF	TGCGCCAGCAGCTTGGTTTCGATGAACACTGAAGCTTTCTTT
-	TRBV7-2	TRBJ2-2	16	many	CASRVKTGQDTGELFF	TGTGCCAGCAGGGTAAAAACAGGGCAGGACACCGGGGAGCTGTTTTTT